This TCR beta chain was sequenced in a study of early T cells in non-severe SARS-CoV-2 infection (dated by TCRdb to the early 2020s). In terms of the full investigation: Because TCR sequencing relied on bulk RNA taken from unsorted whole blood, pairing of alpha and beta chains was not possible.

Overall results and qualifications from the work: VDJdb matching was skewed toward anti-spike CD8 responses, so virus-specific expansions were likely underestimated and private and CD4 specificities were missed.

Libraries were constructed by 5' RACE. Sequencing took place on a NextSeq 500. To correct for sequencing error and PCR bias, the TCR library protocol tagged individual cDNA molecules with unique molecular identifiers. Both TCR alpha and beta chains were sequenced, and tight co-correlation was observed between alpha and beta sequence abundances in each sample. The authors' analysis ran thus. Decombinator V4 was used to perform V gene, J gene and CDR3 annotation of TCR sequences. TCRs were defined as expanded if a significant change between any two time points was detected under a Poisson model with p below 0.0001. TCR abundances were normalised to the total number of TCRs sequenced per sample and expressed as counts per million. VDJdb, accessed 1 November 2021, was searched for CMV, EBV and SARS-CoV-2 annotated TCRs, with TCRs annotated for multiple antigens excluded. The public reads were reprocessed in TCRdb via fastp at Q25 and MiXCR, keeping in-frame beta chains. For every CDR3 protein sequence, its rows merge into one entry that carries the most common genes and DNA. The V and J calls, along with clone size, are taken from TCRdb and not from the paper's own processing. The sample has roughly 75,000 distinct CDR3 sequences on record, approximately 15% of them singletons. About 3% of the sample comes from the top ten.

This clonotype has a handful of counts. Its binding antigen is unknown. Base qualities are missing; no much larger clone stands one base away. The study was a case-control design nested within a healthcare worker cohort in London, UK, with weekly nasopharyngeal swab PCR tests and blood sampling. Healthcare workers were enrolled in the week of the UK lockdown, from 23 to 31 March 2020, and were followed every week for up to about 15 weeks. This clonotype was obtained from an adult who was a healthcare worker with PCR-confirmed SARS-CoV-2 infection or an uninfected control (not recorded which). The sequencing input was whole blood.

The nucleotide sequence reads TGCAGTGCCAAACAGGGGGCGGTGGGATCACCCCTCCACTTT. Translated, it gives CSAKQGAVGSPLHF. The rearrangement combines TRBV20-1 with TRBJ1-6, and TRBD1 matches 9 of the central bases. In the germline V gene (reference sequence), CDR1 corresponds to DFQATT and CDR2 to SNEGSKA. Inclusive of the bounding cysteine and phenylalanine, the CDR3 is 14 residues long. The sequence is cut down to CDR3 DNA, 42 bases in frame from base 1. The junction shows trimming of 6 bases on V and 10 bases on J, and the gene matches do not reach 10 bases of it.